Detailed here is one T cell receptor beta chain. This sample was included in a study of shared clonotypes between healthy human individuals. Clones were read by immunoSEQ multiplex PCR, and TCRdb kept only the in-frame ones, dropping some. Of some 2,000,000 clones in the sample, roughly 94% are singletons; the top ten hold 0.13%. This TCR was sampled from a man aged 18 to 30 in good health. The source material was naive CD4+ T cells sorted from blood. The sample's subset: CD45RA+ positively selected.

This chain's CDR3 is CASSPPNVGTDTQYF. As DNA, the CDR3 is TGCGCCAGCAGCCCCCCTAATGTGGGCACAGATACGCAGTATTTT. V and J are TRBV5-1 and TRBJ2-3, with unresolved D. Germline V gene data show CDR1 as SGHRS and CDR2 as YFSETQ. Trimming shortened V by 4 bases and J by 1 base, and 13 bases separated the two germline ends. This CDR3 is built from 15 residues.